Listed here is a single TCR beta chain. The data are from a study of blood T cell repertoires in COVID-19. This CDR3 spans 15 amino acids. V lost 6 bases, J lost 5 bases, and 11 bases stayed unmatched. Germline V gives CDR1 SGDLS, CDR2 YYNGEE. Some clones are missing from TCRdb's copy, which holds only in-frame ones; the method was immunoSEQ multiplex PCR. The repertoire includes approximately 90,000 clones, more than 65% of them detected once, and about 4.2% sits in the top ten. The sequencing input was peripheral blood. The TCR originated in a man aged 55 to 70 with acute or convalescent COVID-19. The chain employs TRBV9 and TRBJ2-1; 7 bases map to TRBD1. CDR3 in amino acids: CASNGPGQLNNEQFF. The CDR3 DNA reads as TGTGCCAGCAACGGGCCGGGACAGCTAAACAATGAGCAGTTCTTC.